These 8 T cell receptor beta chains were sequenced from one sample in a study of blood T cell repertoires in COVID-19. The protocol was immunoSEQ multiplex PCR, while the TCRdb copy is restricted to in-frame clones and leaves out a portion. The data hold under 500,000 clones, with 85% to 90% observed a single time. The sequencing input was peripheral blood. The receptors shown here come from a woman aged 30 to 39 with acute or convalescent COVID-19.

Points on this clone: Other DNA sequences within the sample encode an identical CDR3. V usage is TRBV7-2 and J usage is TRBJ2-5; D possibly corresponds to TRBD1 (5 bases). CDR3 size: 13 residues. Germline V gives CDR1 SGHTA, CDR2 FQGNSA. V lost 4 bases and J 1 base, leaving 7 bases between the germline ends. The chain's CDR3 is CASSSRVQETQYF. The DNA of the CDR3 is TGTGCCAGCAGCTCCAGGGTCCAAGAGACCCAGTACTTC.

This chain uses TRBV5-1 with TRBJ2-2; 9 bases are a match to TRBD2. This CDR3 is 15 amino acids long. The ends lost 4 bases at V and 2 bases at J; junction bases unmatched: 3. Per germline, CDR1 SGHRS and CDR2 YFSETQ. The CDR3 bases are TGCGCCAGCAGCGTGACTAGCGGAAACACCGGGGAGCTGTTTTTT. This gives the protein CASSVTSGNTGELFF.

The chain has TRBV5-4 and TRBJ2-7; 8 nucleotides align to TRBD2. Germline V lookup: CDR1 SGHNT, CDR2 YYREEE (reference sequence). The CDR3 loop spans 15 amino acids. Losses at the gene ends were 4 bases for V and 3 bases for J; bases not matched to a gene: 9. The CDR3 nucleotides read TGTGCCAGCAGCCACCCGGCGGGGGGACTCTACGAGCAGTACTTC. Protein: CASSHPAGGLYEQYF.

CDR3 nucleotide sequence: TGTGCCAGCAGCTTAGTGCTCGGGACCCAGTACTTC. The encoded protein is CASSLVLGTQYF. The V call is TRBV7-9, the J call TRBJ2-5; D unclear. The V end was cut by 1 base, the J end by 7 bases, with 7 bases between. The CDR3 length is 12 residues. In germline, CDR1 is SEHNR, CDR2 FQNEAQ (reference sequence).

The V gene is TRBV6-5, the J gene TRBJ1-4, with TRBD1 as a possible D gene (6 bases). Germline lookup yields CDR1 MNHEY and CDR2 SVGAGI. The V end was cut by 10 bases, the J end by 6 bases, with 12 bases between. There are 12 residues in the CDR3. Written as DNA, the CDR3 is TGTGCCACCCGGGGGGGGCATGAAAAACTGTTTTTT. Amino acid sequence: CATRGGHEKLFF.

The chain employs TRBV25-1 and TRBJ2-1, with TRBD1 matching 10 bases. Germline V gene data show CDR1 as MGHDK and CDR2 as SYGVNS. CDR3 length: 17 amino acids. Trimming took 4 bases from V and 7 from J; bases not matched to a gene: 13. In nucleotides, the CDR3 is TGTGCCAGCAGTGGGACAGGGGGGAGGTTGACGAGGAATGAGCAGTTCTTC. Protein: CASSGTGGRLTRNEQFF.

This clone was seen only a few times. The chain is built from TRBV18 and TRBJ1-6; no firm D call. Trimming took 2 bases from V and 7 from J, leaving 6 bases between them. Germline-derived CDR1 and CDR2 are KGHSH and LQKENI. The CDR3 covers 13 residues. CDR3 in amino acids: CASSPWANSPLHF. CDR3 nucleotide sequence: TGTGCCAGCTCACCATGGGCCAATTCACCCCTCCACTTT. Looking up the rest from reference TRBV18 and TRBJ1-6 gives the full variable domain: NAGVMQNPRHLVRRRGQEARLRCSPMKGHSHVYWYRQLPEEGLKFMVYLQKENIIDESGMPKERFSAEFPKEGPSILRIQQVVRGDSAAYFCASSPWANSPLHFGNGTRLTVT.

The chain uses TRBV7-2 and TRBJ2-1; 8 bases align to TRBD2. The CDR3 is 13 amino acids. Germline V gene data show CDR1 as SGHTA and CDR2 as FQGNSA. The V segment lost 2 bases and the J segment 13 bases; nucleotides outside the gene matches: 7. The CDR3 region has the DNA TGTGCCAGCAGCTTAAGACGGGGGGGCGTCCAGTTCTTC. Translating it yields CASSLRRGGVQFF.